The next 23 T cell receptor beta chains were all read from a single sample in a study of human T cells and chemical hapten exposure. TCRdb redid the calling of the RACE reads with MiXCR, one entry per CDR3 protein. The data contain tens of thousands of distinct CDR3 sequences, around 13% of them singletons. Time point indicated: patch test 3, about 24 weeks after DPC sensitization. Treatment indicated: therapeutic diphenylcyclopropenone sensitization with weekly scalp DPC. The sequencing here drew on whole blood, taken in connection with sensitization to the hapten diphenylcyclopropenone (DPC). These TCRs come from a woman aged 50 to 65 with alopecia areata. Some clones in this sample may be carry-over from other donors' samples.

This clonotype was observed a handful of times. The chain couples TRBV29-1 to TRBJ1-2; D gene uncertain. V dropped 5 bases and J dropped 3 bases, with 7 bases sitting between them. CDR1 and CDR2 from the germline V gene are SQVTM and ANQGSEA. The CDR3 length is 11 residues. CDR3 protein: CSVREDYGYTF. The CDR3 DNA reads TGCAGCGTTAGGGAGGACTATGGCTACACCTTC. The whole variable domain, filled in from reference TRBV29-1 and TRBJ1-2, reads SAVISQKPSRDICQRGTSLTIQCQVDSQVTMMFWYRQQPGQSLTLIATANQGSEATYESGFVIDKFPISRPNLTFSTLTVSNMSPEDSSIYLCSVREDYGYTFGSGTRLTVV.

The V call is TRBV15, the J call TRBJ2-2; D may be TRBD1 (5 bases). The V end was cut by 1 base, the J end by 3 bases, with 15 bases between. This CDR3 region has 17 residues. Germline assignment: CDR1 LNHNV and CDR2 YYDKDF (reference sequence). CDR3 loop: CATSRGGARPDTGELFF. In DNA, the CDR3 is TGTGCCACCAGCAGAGGTGGGGCGAGACCCGACACCGGGGAGCTGTTTTTT.

Concerning this clonotype itself: A read error may produce the germline difference seen at one junction end. CDR3 sequence (DNA): TGTGCCAGCAGCTGGGACAGGGTCAGCTATGGCAACACCTTC. Protein sequence: CASSWDRVSYGNTF. This chain joins TRBV28 and TRBJ1-2; 9 bases are a match to TRBD1. Germline CDR1 reads MDHEN; CDR2 reads SYDVKM. CDR3 length equals 14 residues.

At least ten counts were recorded for this clonotype. The chain uses TRBV6-6 and TRBJ1-1; D remains unclear. Looked up from germline, CDR1 is MNHNY and CDR2 is SVGAGI (reference sequence). The CDR3 totals 18 residues. The V and J ends lost 6 bases and 1 base respectively, with 24 bases between them. CDR3 sequence reads: CASSDDLPHHEANTEAFF. The DNA of the CDR3 is TGTGCCAGCAGCGACGATCTCCCCCATCACGAGGCGAACACTGAAGCTTTCTTT.

This clonotype was observed a few times. The CDR3 loop reads CASSAGMGVTGELFF. The CDR3 nucleotides are TGTGCCAGCAGCGCCGGGATGGGGGTCACCGGGGAGCTGTTTTTT. V usage is TRBV9 and J usage is TRBJ2-2; D is tentatively TRBD1 or TRBD2 (5 bases each). V lost 3 bases and J 4 bases, leaving 13 bases between the germline ends. Germline CDR1 reads SGDLS; CDR2 reads YYNGEE. The CDR3 loop spans 15 amino acids.

This clonotype was observed a few times. J is TRBJ2-3 and V is TRBV12-3 or TRBV12-4; 10 nucleotides align to TRBD2. The CDR3 sequence is 15 residues long. V dropped 5 bases and J dropped 1; count of bases not matched to a gene: 3. CDR3 residues: CASSPLAGGTDTQYF. In DNA form, the CDR3 reads TGTGCCAGCAGTCCCCTAGCGGGGGGCACAGATACGCAGTATTTT.

This clonotype was counted at least ten times. This sequence joins TRBV12-3 or TRBV12-4 and TRBJ1-2; tentative D call: TRBD1 (5 bases). Trimming removed 8 bases at V and 5 bases at J, with 12 bases between. The CDR3 extends over 12 amino acids. CDR3 DNA: TGTGCCAGCGGGATGGGGGGATATGGCTACACCTTC. It specifies CASGMGGYGYTF.

The V and J genes are TRBV5-1 and TRBJ2-7, with a tentative D call TRBD1 (5 bases). The germline gives CDR1 SGHRS, CDR2 YFSETQ. The CDR3 is 13 amino acids. Trimming cost V 2 bases and J 5 bases, with 11 bases left between them. The CDR3 region has the DNA TGCGCCAGCAGCTTAAGAGAGACAGACGAGCAGTACTTC. It is translated as CASSLRETDEQYF.

This clonotype was counted ten times or more. The V and J genes are TRBV7-2 and TRBJ2-3; D unclear. V was cut by 5 bases and J by 10 bases, with 10 bases left in between. This CDR3 spans 11 amino acids. CDR1 and CDR2 (germline): SGHTA, FQGNSA. This CDR3 is CASSANYAQYF. The CDR3 DNA is TGTGCCAGCAGCGCGAACTACGCGCAGTATTTT.

This clonotype was recorded a few times. V gene TRBV6-2 or TRBV6-3 combines with J gene TRBJ1-5; 9 bases line up with TRBD1. The CDR3 is 15 residues long. Trimming cost V 6 bases and J 6 bases; bases outside gene matches: 9. Germline V CDR1 and CDR2: MNHEY, SVGEGT. CDR3 nucleotides: TGTGCCAGCAGAGAGGCCGGGACAGGGAGTCAGCCCCAGCATTTT. This codes for CASREAGTGSQPQHF.

In this sample, this clonotype turned up a few times. V usage is TRBV7-2 and J usage is TRBJ1-5, with a tentative D call TRBD1 (6 bases). V lost 1 base to trimming and J lost 3 bases, with 13 bases between them. CDR3 length: 16 amino acids. Germline V CDR1 and CDR2: SGHTA, FQGNSA. The CDR3 loop reads CASSLVRGPNNQPQHF. The CDR3 DNA reads as TGTGCCAGCAGCTTAGTTCGGGGGCCCAACAATCAGCCCCAGCATTTT. Full variable domain (outside the CDR3, taken from reference TRBV7-2 and TRBJ1-5): GAGVSQSPSNKVTEKGKDVELRCDPISGHTALYWYRQSLGQGLEFLIYFQGNSAPDKSGLPSDRFSAERTGGSVSTLTIQRTQQEDSAVYLCASSLVRGPNNQPQHFGDGTRLSIL.

The chain has TRBV9 and TRBJ2-3; the D is unclear. This CDR3 region has 15 residues. V lost 0 bases and J lost 3, with 11 bases in between. Germline CDR1 reads SGDLS; CDR2 reads YYNGEE. CDR3 DNA sequence: TGTGCCAGCAGCGTAGAAGGCGCACGGACAGATACGCAGTATTTT. Its translation: CASSVEGARTDTQYF.

This clonotype occurred many times. The chain recombines TRBV24-1 with TRBJ2-1; 11 bases map to TRBD1. This CDR3 spans 16 amino acids. Germline CDR1 reads KGHDR; CDR2 reads SFDVKD. The V segment lost 2 bases and the J segment 7 bases; nucleotides outside the gene matches: 6. The CDR3 sequence: CATSDSGTGGINEQFF. The DNA for the CDR3 is TGTGCCACCAGTGATTCCGGGACAGGGGGGATTAATGAGCAGTTCTTC.

In this sample, this clonotype turned up a few times. V gene TRBV18 combines with J gene TRBJ2-7; 11 bases line up with TRBD2. The V gene end was trimmed by 5 bases and the J gene end by 6 bases; junction bases not matched to a gene: 9. The CDR3 covers 15 residues. Germline V CDR1 and CDR2: KGHSH, LQKENI. The CDR3 sequence is CASSALLAGEGEQYF. CDR3 DNA sequence: TGTGCCAGCTCAGCCTTACTAGCGGGAGAGGGCGAGCAGTACTTC.

This clonotype was found a few times. The chain uses TRBV27 and TRBJ2-3; D gene uncertain. From germline, CDR1 is MNHEY and CDR2 SMNVEV (reference sequence). The V end was cut by 5 bases, the J end by 5 bases, with 20 bases between. This CDR3 is 16 amino acids long. As DNA, the CDR3 is TGTGCCAGCAGTATCAACAGATTAAGATACGTAGATACGCAGTATTTT. This sequence encodes CASSINRLRYVDTQYF.

This sequence joins TRBV20-1 and TRBJ1-2, with 9 bases aligning to TRBD1. Per the germline V gene, CDR1 is DFQATT and CDR2 is SNEGSKA (reference sequence). The CDR3 has 16 amino acids. V lost 1 base and J lost 7; bases outside the gene matches: 13. The DNA of the CDR3 is TGCAGTGCTAGAGTAAGGAGACAGGGGGAAGGTACTGGCTACACCTTC. Protein sequence: CSARVRRQGEGTGYTF.

The sample holds many counts of this clonotype. The chain employs TRBV11-2 and TRBJ2-1, with D perhaps TRBD1 (5 bases). CDR1 is SGHAT, CDR2 FQNNGV, per germline. The V and J ends lost 4 bases and 1 base respectively, with 14 bases between them. This CDR3 region has 16 residues. As DNA, the CDR3 is TGTGCCAGCAGCTCAATAAGGAAGGGGTCCTACAATGAGCAGTTCTTC. Amino acids: CASSSIRKGSYNEQFF.

The chain carries TRBV1 and TRBJ2-1; the table gives TRBD1 as D, unverified against the DNA. TRBV1 is reported as a pseudogene. The CDR3 runs to 18 residues. CDR3 protein: CTSSQDHIGGSSYNEQFF. DNA of the CDR3: TGCACCAGCAGCCAAGATCATATAGGGGGGAGCTCCTACAATGAGCAGTTCTTC.

A few counts support this clonotype. The chain couples TRBV7-2 to TRBJ1-1, with D perhaps matching TRBD1 (5 bases). The CDR3 is made up of 15 amino acids. Deletions cut 3 bases from V and 4 bases from J, with 15 bases between. Per germline, CDR1 SGHTA and CDR2 FQGNSA. The CDR3 region has the DNA TGTGCCAGCAGCTTCGGAAGGGGCGTCACCACTGAAGCTTTCTTT. Translated, it gives CASSFGRGVTTEAFF.

This clonotype was recorded at least ten times. This chain joins TRBV5-1 and TRBJ1-1; 7 nucleotides line up with TRBD1. With 4 bases clipped from V and 1 base from J, the junction kept 7 bases outside the gene matches. CDR1 SGHRS and CDR2 YFSETQ come from the germline V gene. The CDR3 spans 15 residues. The CDR3 DNA sequence: TGCGCCAGCAGCGAGGTGACAGGGAAGAACACTGAAGCTTTCTTT. Translating it yields CASSEVTGKNTEAFF.

The sample holds a few counts of this clonotype. The chain carries TRBV5-6 and TRBJ2-7; D gene ambiguous. CDR1 is SGHDT and CDR2 is YYEEEE in the germline V gene. The ends were cut back, 2 bases at V and 6 bases at J, with 18 bases in the middle. The CDR3 length is 15 residues. The CDR3: CASSFRAPGHGEQYF. The CDR3 DNA follows: TGTGCCAGCAGCTTTCGGGCCCCTGGCCATGGCGAGCAGTACTTC.

This clonotype has more than one count but fewer than ten. V and J are TRBV14 and TRBJ1-4; D is possibly TRBD1 (5 bases). Germline values: CDR1 SGHDN, CDR2 FVKESK. V was trimmed by 5 bases and J by 10 bases, leaving 20 bases between them. CDR3 length equals 15 residues. CDR3: CASSNHHPPGGKLFF. The CDR3 DNA follows: TGTGCCAGCAGCAACCACCACCCTCCCGGGGGAAAACTGTTTTTT.

In this sample, this clonotype turned up a few times. The V gene is TRBV5-4, the J gene TRBJ2-3; D unclear. V lost 4 bases, J lost 3 bases, and 12 bases lay in between. The CDR3 covers 14 residues. Looked up from germline, CDR1 is SGHNT and CDR2 is YYREEE (reference sequence). DNA of the CDR3: TGTGCCAGCAGCGCGCGGCTATGGACAGATACGCAGTATTTT. It translates to CASSARLWTDTQYF.